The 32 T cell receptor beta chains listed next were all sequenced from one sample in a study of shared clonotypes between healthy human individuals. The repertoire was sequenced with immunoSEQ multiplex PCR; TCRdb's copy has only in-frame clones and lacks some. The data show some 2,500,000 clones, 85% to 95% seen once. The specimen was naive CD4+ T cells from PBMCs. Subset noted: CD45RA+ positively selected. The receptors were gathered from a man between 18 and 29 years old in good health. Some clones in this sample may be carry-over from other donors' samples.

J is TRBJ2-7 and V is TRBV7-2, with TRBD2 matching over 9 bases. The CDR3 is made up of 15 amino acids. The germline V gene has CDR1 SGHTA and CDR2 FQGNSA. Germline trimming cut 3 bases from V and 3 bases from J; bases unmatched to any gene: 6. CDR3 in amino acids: CASSFSGTSFYEQYF. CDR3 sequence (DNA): TGTGCCAGCAGCTTCTCCGGGACTAGCTTCTACGAGCAGTACTTC.

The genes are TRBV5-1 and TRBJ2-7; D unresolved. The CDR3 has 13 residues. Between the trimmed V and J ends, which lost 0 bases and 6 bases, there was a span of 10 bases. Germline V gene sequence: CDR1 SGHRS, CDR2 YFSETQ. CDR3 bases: TGCGCCAGCAGCTTGGATCGACTCCCCGAGCAGTACTTC. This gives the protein CASSLDRLPEQYF.

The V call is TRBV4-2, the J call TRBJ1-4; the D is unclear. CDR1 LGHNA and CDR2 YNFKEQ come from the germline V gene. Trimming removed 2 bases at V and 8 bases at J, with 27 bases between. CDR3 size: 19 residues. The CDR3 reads CASSQRRSSGSLVQEKLFF. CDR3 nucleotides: TGTGCCAGCAGCCAAAGGAGATCCAGCGGGTCCTTAGTCCAGGAAAAACTGTTTTTT.

DNA of the CDR3: TGCGCCAGCACCCATTTTCCGGGACAGGGGGCTTGGGACACTGAAGCTTTCTTT. This gives the protein CASTHFPGQGAWDTEAFF. J is TRBJ1-1 and V is TRBV5-1, with 12 bases matching TRBD1. CDR3 length: 18 residues. V shed 6 bases, J shed 3 bases, and the junction held 15 bases outside the gene matches. Germline V gene sequence: CDR1 SGHRS, CDR2 YFSETQ.

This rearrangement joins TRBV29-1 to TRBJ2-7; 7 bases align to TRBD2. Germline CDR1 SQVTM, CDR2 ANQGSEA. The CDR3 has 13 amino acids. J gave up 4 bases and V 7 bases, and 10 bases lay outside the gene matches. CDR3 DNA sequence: TGCAGCGCCTTAAGAGGGAGGGATTACGAGCAGTACTTC. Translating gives CSALRGRDYEQYF.

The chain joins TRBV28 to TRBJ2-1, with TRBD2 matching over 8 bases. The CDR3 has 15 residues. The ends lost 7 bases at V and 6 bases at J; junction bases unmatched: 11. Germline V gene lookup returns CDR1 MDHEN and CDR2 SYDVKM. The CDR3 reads CASIQSGSKSNEQFF. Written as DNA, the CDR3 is TGTGCCAGCATCCAGAGCGGGAGTAAGTCCAATGAGCAGTTCTTC.

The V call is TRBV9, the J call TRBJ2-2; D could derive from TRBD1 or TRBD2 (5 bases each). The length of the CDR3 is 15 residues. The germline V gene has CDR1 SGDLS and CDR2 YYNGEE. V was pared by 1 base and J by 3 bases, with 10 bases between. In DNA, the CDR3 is TGTGCCAGCAGCGTAACCGGGACCGACACCGGGGAGCTGTTTTTT. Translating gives CASSVTGTDTGELFF.

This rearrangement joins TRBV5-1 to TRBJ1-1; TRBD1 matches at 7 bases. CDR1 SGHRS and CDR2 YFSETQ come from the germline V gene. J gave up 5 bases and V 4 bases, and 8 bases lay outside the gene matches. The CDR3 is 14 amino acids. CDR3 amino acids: CASSLGQPETEAFF. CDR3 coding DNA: TGCGCCAGCAGCCTGGGACAGCCTGAGACTGAAGCTTTCTTT.

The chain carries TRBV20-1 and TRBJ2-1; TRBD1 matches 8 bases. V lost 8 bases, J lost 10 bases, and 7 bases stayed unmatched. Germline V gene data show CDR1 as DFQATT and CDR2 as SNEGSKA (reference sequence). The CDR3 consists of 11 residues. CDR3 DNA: TGCAGTCCCCGACAGGGGACAGAGCAGTTCTTC. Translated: CSPRQGTEQFF.

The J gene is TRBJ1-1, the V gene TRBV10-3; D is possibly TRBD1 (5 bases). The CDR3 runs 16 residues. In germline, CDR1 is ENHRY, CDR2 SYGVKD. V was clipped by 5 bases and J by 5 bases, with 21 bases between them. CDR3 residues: CAISPRRFGASTEAFF. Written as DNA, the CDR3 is TGTGCCATCAGTCCCCGGAGATTTGGGGCAAGTACTGAAGCTTTCTTT.

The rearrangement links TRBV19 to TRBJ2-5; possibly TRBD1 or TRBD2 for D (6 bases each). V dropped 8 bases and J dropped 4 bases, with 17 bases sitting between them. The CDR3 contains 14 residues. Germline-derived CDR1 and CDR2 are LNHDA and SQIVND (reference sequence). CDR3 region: CASRPRGQGETQYF. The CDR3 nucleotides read TGTGCCAGTCGTCCCCGGGGGCAGGGAGAGACCCAGTACTTC.

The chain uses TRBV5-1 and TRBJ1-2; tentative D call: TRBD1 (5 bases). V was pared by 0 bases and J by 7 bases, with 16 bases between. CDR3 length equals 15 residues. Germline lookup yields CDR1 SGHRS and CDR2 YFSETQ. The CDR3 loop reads CASSLDRGWDSGYTF. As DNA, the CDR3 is TGCGCCAGCAGCTTGGACCGGGGCTGGGATAGTGGCTACACCTTC.

This chain's CDR3 is CAWSVVAGSTDTQYF. CDR3 nucleotide sequence: TGTGCCTGGAGTGTTGTAGCGGGAAGCACAGATACGCAGTATTTT. The chain carries TRBV30 and TRBJ2-3; 8 positions match TRBD2. Germline lookup yields CDR1 GTSNPN and CDR2 SVGIG (reference sequence). V trimming: 0 bases; J trimming: 0 bases; junction bases outside the gene matches: 2. The CDR3 has 15 amino acids.

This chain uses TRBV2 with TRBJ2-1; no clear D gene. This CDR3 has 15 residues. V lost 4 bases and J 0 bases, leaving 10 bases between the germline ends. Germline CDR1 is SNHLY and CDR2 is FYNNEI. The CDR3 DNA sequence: TGTGCCAGCAGTGCGACGCCTAGCTCCTACAATGAGCAGTTCTTC. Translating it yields CASSATPSSYNEQFF.

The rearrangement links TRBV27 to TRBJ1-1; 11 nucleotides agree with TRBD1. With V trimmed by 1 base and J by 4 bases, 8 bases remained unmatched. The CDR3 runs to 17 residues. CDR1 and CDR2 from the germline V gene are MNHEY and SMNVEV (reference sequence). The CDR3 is CASSLYGGGTGGTEAFF. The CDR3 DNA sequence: TGTGCCAGCAGTTTATATGGGGGTGGGACAGGGGGCACTGAAGCTTTCTTT.

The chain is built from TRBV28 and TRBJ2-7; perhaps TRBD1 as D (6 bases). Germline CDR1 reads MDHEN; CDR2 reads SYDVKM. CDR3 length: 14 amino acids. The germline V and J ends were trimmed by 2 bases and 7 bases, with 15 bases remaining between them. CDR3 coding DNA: TGTGCCAGCAGTTTACAGGCAGGGGTGGGGGAGCAGTACTTC. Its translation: CASSLQAGVGEQYF.

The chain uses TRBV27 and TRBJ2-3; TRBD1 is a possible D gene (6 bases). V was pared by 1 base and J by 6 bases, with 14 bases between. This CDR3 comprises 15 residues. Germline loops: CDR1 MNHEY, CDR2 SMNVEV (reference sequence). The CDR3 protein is CASSLWVGATDTQYF. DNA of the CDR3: TGTGCCAGCAGTTTATGGGTGGGGGCGACCGATACGCAGTATTTT.

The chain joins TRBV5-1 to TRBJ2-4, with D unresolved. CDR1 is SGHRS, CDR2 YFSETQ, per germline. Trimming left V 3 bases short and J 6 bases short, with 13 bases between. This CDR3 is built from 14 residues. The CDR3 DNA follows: TGCGCCAGCAGCTCCTGGGAAACGCCAAACATTCAGTACTTC. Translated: CASSSWETPNIQYF.

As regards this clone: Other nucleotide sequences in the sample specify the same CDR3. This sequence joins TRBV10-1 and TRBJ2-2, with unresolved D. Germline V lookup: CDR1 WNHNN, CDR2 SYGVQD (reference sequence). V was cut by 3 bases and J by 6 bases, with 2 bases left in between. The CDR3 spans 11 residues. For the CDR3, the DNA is TGCGCCAGCAGTGATTCCGGGGAGCTGTTTTTT. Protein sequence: CASSDSGELFF.

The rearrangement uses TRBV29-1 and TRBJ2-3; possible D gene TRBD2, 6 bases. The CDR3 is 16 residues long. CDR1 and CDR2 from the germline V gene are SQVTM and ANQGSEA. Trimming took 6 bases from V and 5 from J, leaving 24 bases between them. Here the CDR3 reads CSVLRGRDWGEDTQYF. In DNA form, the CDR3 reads TGCAGCGTACTCCGGGGCCGGGACTGGGGTGAAGATACGCAGTATTTT.

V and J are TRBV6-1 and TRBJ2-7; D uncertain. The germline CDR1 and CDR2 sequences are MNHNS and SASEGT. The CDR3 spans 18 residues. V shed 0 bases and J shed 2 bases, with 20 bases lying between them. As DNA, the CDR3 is TGTGCCAGCAGTGAAGCGCTTACGAGGCCTGAATTTCCCTACGAGCAGTACTTC. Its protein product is CASSEALTRPEFPYEQYF.

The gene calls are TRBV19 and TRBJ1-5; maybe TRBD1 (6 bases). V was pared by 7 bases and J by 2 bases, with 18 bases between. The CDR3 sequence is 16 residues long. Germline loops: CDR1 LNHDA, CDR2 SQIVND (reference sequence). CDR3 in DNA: TGTGCCAGTATCGGGAGGGGGGCGAACGGCAATCAGCCCCAGCATTTT. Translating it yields CASIGRGANGNQPQHF. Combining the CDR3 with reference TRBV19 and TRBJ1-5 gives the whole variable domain DGGITQSPKYLFRKEGQNVTLSCEQNLNHDAMYWYRQDPGQGLRLIYYSQIVNDFQKGDIAEGYSVSREKKESFPLTVTSAQKNPTAFYLCASIGRGANGNQPQHFGDGTRLSIL.

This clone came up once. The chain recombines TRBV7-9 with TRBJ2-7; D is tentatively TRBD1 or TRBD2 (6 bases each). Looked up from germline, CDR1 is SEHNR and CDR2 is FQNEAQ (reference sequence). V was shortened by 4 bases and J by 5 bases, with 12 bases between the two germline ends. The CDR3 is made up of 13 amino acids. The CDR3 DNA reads TGTGCCAGCAGCTCGGACGGGGGCGACGAGCAGTACTTC. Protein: CASSSDGGDEQYF.

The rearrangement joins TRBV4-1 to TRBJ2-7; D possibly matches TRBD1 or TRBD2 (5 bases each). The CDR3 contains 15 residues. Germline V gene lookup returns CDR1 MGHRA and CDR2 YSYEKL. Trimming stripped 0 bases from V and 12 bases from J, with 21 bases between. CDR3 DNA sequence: TGCGCCAGCAGCCAAGAAGAGGCGGCTTCCAGAGGGGCGTACTTC. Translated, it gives CASSQEEAASRGAYF.

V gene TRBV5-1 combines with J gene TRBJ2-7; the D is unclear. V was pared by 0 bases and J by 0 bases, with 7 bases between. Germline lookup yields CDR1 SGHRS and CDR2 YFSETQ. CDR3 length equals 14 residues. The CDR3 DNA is TGCGCCAGCAGCTTGGCGCAGGTCTCCTACGAGCAGTACTTC. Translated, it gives CASSLAQVSYEQYF. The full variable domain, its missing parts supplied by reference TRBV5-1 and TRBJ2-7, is KAGVTQTPRYLIKTRGQQVTLSCSPISGHRSVSWYQQTPGQGLQFLFEYFSETQRNKGNFPGRFSGRQFSNSRSEMNVSTLELGDSALYLCASSLAQVSYEQYFGPGTRLTVT.

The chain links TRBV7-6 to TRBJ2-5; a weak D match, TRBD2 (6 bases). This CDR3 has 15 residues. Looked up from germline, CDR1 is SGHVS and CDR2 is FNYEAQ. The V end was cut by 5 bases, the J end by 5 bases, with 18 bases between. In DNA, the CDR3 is TGTGCCAGCAGCCTCCGCGGGACCCGGGGGGAGACCCAGTACTTC. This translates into CASSLRGTRGETQYF.

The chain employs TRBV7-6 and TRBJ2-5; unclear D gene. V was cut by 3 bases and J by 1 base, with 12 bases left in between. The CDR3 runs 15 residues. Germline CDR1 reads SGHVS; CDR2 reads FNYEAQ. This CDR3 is CASSFTTPPQETQYF. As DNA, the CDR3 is TGTGCCAGCAGCTTCACAACGCCCCCCCAAGAGACCCAGTACTTC. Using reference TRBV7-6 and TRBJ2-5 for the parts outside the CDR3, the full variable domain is GAGVSQSPRYKVTKRGQDVALRCDPISGHVSLYWYRQALGQGPEFLTYFNYEAQQDKSGLPNDRFSAERPEGSISTLTIQRTEQRDSAMYRCASSFTTPPQETQYFGPGTRLLVL.

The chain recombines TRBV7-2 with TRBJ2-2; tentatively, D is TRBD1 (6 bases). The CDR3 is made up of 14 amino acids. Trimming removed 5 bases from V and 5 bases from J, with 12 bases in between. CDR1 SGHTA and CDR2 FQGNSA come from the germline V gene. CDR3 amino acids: CASSRDTGTGELFF. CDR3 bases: TGTGCCAGCAGCCGCGATACAGGGACCGGGGAGCTGTTTTTT.

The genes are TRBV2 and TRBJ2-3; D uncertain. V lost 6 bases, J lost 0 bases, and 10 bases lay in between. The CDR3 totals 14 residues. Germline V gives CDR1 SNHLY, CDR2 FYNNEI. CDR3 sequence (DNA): TGTGCCAGCAGAGGGAACTTAAGCACAGATACGCAGTATTTT. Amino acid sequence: CASRGNLSTDTQYF.

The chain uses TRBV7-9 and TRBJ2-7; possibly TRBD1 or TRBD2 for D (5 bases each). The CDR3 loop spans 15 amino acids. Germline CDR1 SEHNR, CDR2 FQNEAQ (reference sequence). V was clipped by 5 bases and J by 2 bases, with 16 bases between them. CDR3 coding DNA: TGTGCCAGCAGCGCAAATGGGACCGTGACCTACGAGCAGTACTTC. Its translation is CASSANGTVTYEQYF.

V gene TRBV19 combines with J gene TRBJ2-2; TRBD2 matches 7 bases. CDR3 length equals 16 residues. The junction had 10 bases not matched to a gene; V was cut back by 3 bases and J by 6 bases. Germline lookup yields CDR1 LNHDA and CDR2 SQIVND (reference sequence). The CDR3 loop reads CASSIQGGRIPGELFF. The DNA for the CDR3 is TGTGCCAGTAGTATTCAGGGCGGGAGAATCCCCGGGGAGCTGTTTTTT.

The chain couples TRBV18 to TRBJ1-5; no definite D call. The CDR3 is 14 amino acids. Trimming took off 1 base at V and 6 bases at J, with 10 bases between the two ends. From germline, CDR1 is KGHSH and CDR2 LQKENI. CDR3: CASSPRSSPQPQHF. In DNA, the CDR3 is TGTGCCAGCTCACCACGAAGTAGCCCTCAGCCCCAGCATTTT. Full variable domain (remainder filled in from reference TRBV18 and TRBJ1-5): NAGVMQNPRHLVRRRGQEARLRCSPMKGHSHVYWYRQLPEEGLKFMVYLQKENIIDESGMPKERFSAEFPKEGPSILRIQQVVRGDSAAYFCASSPRSSPQPQHFGDGTRLSIL.